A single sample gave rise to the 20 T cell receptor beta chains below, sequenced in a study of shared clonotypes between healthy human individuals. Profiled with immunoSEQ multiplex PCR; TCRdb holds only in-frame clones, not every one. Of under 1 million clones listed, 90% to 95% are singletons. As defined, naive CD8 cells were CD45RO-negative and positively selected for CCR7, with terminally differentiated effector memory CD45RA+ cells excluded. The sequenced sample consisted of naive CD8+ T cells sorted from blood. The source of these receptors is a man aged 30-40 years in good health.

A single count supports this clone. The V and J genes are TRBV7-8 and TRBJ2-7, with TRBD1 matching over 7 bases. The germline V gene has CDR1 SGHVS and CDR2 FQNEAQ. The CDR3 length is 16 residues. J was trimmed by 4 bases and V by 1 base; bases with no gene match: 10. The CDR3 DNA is TGTGCCAGCAGCTTAGAAGGTCAGTGGGACAGTTACGAGCAGTACTTC. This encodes CASSLEGQWDSYEQYF.

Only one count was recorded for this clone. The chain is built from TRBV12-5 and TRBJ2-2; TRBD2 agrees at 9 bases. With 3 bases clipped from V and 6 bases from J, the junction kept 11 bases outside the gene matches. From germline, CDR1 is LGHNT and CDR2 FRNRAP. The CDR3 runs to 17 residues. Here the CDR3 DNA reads TGTGCTAGTGGTTTAGGGGGACTAGCAAGCCAGGCCGGGGAGCTGTTTTTT. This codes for CASGLGGLASQAGELFF.

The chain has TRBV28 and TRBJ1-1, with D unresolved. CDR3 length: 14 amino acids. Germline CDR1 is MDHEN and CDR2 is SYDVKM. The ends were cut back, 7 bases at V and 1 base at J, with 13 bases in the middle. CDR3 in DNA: TGTGCCAGCAATTCCCTTTCGGGGAACACTGAAGCTTTCTTT. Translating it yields CASNSLSGNTEAFF. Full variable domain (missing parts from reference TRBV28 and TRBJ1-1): DVKVTQSSRYLVKRTGEKVFLECVQDMDHENMFWYRQDPGLGLRLIYFSYDVKMKEKGDIPEGYSVSREKKERFSLILESASTNQTSMYLCASNSLSGNTEAFFGQGTRLTVV.

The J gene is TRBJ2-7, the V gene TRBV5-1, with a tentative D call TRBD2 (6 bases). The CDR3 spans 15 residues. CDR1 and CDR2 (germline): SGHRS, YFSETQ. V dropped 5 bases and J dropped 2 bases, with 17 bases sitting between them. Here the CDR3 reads CASSPDSGLPYEQYF. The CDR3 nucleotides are TGCGCCAGCAGTCCAGACAGCGGGCTACCCTACGAGCAGTACTTC.

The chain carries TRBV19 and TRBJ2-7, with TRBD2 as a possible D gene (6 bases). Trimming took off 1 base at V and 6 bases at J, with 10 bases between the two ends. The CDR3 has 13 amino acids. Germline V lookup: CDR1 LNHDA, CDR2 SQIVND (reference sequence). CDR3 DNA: TGTGCCAGTAGTATAGCTGCGGGAAGCGAGCAGTACTTC. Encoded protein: CASSIAAGSEQYF.

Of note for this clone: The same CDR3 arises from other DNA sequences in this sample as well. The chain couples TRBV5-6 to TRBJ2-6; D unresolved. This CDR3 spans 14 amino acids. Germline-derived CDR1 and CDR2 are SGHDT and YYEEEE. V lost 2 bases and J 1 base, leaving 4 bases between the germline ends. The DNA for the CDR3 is TGTGCCAGCAGCTTTGGGTCTGGGGCCAACGTCCTGACTTTC. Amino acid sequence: CASSFGSGANVLTF.

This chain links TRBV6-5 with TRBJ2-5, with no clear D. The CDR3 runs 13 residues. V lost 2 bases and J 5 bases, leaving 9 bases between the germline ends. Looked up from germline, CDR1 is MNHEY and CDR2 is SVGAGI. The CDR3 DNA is TGTGCCAGCAGTTACGGGCCGCGGGAGACCCAGTACTTC. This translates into CASSYGPRETQYF.

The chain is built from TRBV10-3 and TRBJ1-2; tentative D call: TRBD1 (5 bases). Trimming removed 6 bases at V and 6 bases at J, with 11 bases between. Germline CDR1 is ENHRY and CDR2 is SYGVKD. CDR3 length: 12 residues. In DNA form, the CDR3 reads TGTGCCATCAGAGGTGGGACGGATGGCTACACCTTC. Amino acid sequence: CAIRGGTDGYTF.

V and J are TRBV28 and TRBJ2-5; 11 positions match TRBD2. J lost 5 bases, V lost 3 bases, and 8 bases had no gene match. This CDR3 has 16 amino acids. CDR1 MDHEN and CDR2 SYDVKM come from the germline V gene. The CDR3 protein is CASSFRSGRAIETQYF. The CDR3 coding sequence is TGTGCCAGCAGTTTCCGTAGCGGGAGGGCCATCGAGACCCAGTACTTC.

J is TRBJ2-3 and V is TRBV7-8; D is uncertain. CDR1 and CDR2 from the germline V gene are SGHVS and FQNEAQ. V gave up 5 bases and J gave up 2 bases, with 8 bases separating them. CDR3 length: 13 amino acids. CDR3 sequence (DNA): TGTGCCAGCAGCCCGTTTGACACAGATACGCAGTATTTT. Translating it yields CASSPFDTDTQYF.

The DNA of the CDR3 is TGTGCCAGCAGTCCTTCAGGGGGGAACACTGAAGCTTTCTTT. Amino acids: CASSPSGGNTEAFF. The gene calls are TRBV6-6 and TRBJ1-1; 7 bases line up with TRBD1. This CDR3 is 14 amino acids long. V dropped 5 bases and J dropped 1; count of bases not matched to a gene: 4. Germline CDR1 is MNHNY and CDR2 is SVGAGI (reference sequence).

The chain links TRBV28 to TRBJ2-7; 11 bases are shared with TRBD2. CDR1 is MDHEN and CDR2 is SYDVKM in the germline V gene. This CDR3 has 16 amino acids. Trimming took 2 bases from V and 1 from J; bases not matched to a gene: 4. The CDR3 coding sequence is TGTGCCAGCAGTTTAAGCCTAGCGGGAGGATCCTACGAGCAGTACTTC. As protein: CASSLSLAGGSYEQYF.

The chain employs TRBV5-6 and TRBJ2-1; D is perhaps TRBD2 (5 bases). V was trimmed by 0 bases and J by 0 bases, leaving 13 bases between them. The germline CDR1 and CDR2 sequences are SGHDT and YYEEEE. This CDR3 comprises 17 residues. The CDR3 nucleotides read TGTGCCAGCAGCTTGGGAGGGTGGCGGAGCTCCTACAATGAGCAGTTCTTC. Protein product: CASSLGGWRSSYNEQFF.

In DNA, the CDR3 is TGTGCCAGTAGTATTCTCCTCTACTACGAGCAGTACTTC. Translating it yields CASSILLYYEQYF. This chain uses TRBV19 with TRBJ2-7; D gene unclear. The CDR3 consists of 13 residues. Germline CDR1 is LNHDA and CDR2 is SQIVND (reference sequence). The V and J ends lost 3 bases and 3 bases respectively, with 9 bases between them.

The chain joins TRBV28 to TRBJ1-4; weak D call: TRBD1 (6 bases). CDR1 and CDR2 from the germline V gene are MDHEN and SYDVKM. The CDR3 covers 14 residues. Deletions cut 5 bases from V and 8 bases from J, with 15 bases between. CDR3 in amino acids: CASSVRTVKEKLFF. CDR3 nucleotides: TGTGCCAGCAGTGTACGGACAGTAAAGGAAAAACTGTTTTTT.

CDR3 residues: CASSLDSPYNEQFF. CDR3 coding DNA: TGTGCCAGCAGCTTGGATAGTCCCTACAATGAGCAGTTCTTC. This chain links TRBV5-4 with TRBJ2-1; D is undetermined. With 0 bases removed from V and 2 bases from J, the gap between germline ends came to 6 bases. The CDR3 is 14 residues long. CDR1 SGHNT and CDR2 YYREEE come from the germline V gene (reference sequence).

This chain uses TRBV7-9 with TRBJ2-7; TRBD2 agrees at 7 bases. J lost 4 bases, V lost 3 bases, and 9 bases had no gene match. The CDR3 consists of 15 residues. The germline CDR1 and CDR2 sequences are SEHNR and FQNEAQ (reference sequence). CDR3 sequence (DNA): TGTGCCAGCAGCTTGGCCGGGGACTATTTTTACGAGCAGTACTTC. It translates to CASSLAGDYFYEQYF.

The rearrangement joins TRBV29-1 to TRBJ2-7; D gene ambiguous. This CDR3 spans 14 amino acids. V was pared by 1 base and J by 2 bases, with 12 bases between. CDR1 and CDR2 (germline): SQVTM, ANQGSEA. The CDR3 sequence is CSVEGVGETYEQYF. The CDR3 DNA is TGCAGCGTTGAAGGTGTAGGAGAAACCTACGAGCAGTACTTC.

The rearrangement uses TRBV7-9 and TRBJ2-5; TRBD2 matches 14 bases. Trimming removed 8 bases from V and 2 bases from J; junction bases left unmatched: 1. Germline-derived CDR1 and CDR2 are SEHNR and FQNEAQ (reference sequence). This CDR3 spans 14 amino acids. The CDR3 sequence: CASGLAGGQETQYF. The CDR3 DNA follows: TGTGCCAGCGGACTAGCGGGAGGACAAGAGACCCAGTACTTC.

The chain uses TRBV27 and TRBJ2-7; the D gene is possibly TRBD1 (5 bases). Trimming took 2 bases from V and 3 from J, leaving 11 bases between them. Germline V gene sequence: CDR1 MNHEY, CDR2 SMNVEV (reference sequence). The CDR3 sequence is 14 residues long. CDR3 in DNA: TGTGCCAGCAGTTTACTTGACAGCCGCTACGAGCAGTACTTC. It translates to CASSLLDSRYEQYF.